The 29 T cell receptor beta chains below all came from one sample that was sequenced in a study of early T cells in non-severe SARS-CoV-2 infection. One entry per CDR3 protein, called by TCRdb with MiXCR from the 5' RACE reads. The repertoire holds roughly 20,000 distinct CDR3 sequences, with less than 4.5% as singletons. Sample: whole blood. The receptors originated from an adult who was a healthcare worker with PCR-confirmed SARS-CoV-2 infection or an uninfected control (not recorded which).

The chain joins TRBV9 to TRBJ2-7; D might be TRBD2 (6 bases). The CDR3 contains 13 residues. Germline V lookup: CDR1 SGDLS, CDR2 YYNGEE. The ends were cut back, 2 bases at V and 1 base at J, with 7 bases in the middle. CDR3 nucleotides: TGTGCCAGCAGCGTGGAGGGTTCCTACGAGCAGTACTTC. As protein: CASSVEGSYEQYF.

This chain connects TRBV29-1 to TRBJ2-5, with D tentatively TRBD2 (7 bases). Germline values: CDR1 SQVTM, CDR2 ANQGSEA. V lost 1 base and J lost 8, with 17 bases in between. This CDR3 spans 14 amino acids. CDR3 in DNA: TGCAGCGTTGAAGGCGGGGGCTCCAAGAGAACCCAGTACTTC. Protein product: CSVEGGGSKRTQYF.

This clonotype was recorded many times. The gene calls are TRBV5-1 and TRBJ1-4; D gene uncertain. CDR1 and CDR2 from the germline V gene are SGHRS and YFSETQ. V was shortened by 7 bases and J by 1 base, with 11 bases between the two germline ends. The CDR3 is 14 amino acids. The CDR3 loop is CASRRGGTNEKLFF. The CDR3 nucleotides read TGCGCCAGCCGCCGTGGCGGAACTAATGAAAAACTGTTTTTT.

This clonotype has a count of ten or more. The chain uses TRBV20-1 and TRBJ2-3; TRBD2 agrees at 11 bases. Germline V gene lookup returns CDR1 DFQATT and CDR2 SNEGSKA (reference sequence). The CDR3 covers 14 residues. After removal of 4 bases from V and 6 bases from J, the junction contained 6 bases not matched to a gene. CDR3: CSAILAGAGDTQYF. The DNA for the CDR3 is TGCAGTGCTATACTAGCGGGGGCCGGGGATACGCAGTATTTT.

This clonotype came up many times. This chain joins TRBV20-1 and TRBJ2-5; D is unclear. This CDR3 region has 12 residues. Germline V lookup: CDR1 DFQATT, CDR2 SNEGSKA (reference sequence). V was clipped by 6 bases and J by 2 bases, with 10 bases between them. CDR3 amino acids: CSARWGQETQYF. CDR3 DNA sequence: TGCAGTGCCCGGTGGGGTCAAGAGACCCAGTACTTC.

This clonotype is medium-sized by share. The V and J genes are TRBV7-9 and TRBJ1-1; no definite D call. The CDR3 length is 14 residues. Per germline, CDR1 SEHNR and CDR2 FQNEAQ (reference sequence). Trimming cost V 1 base and J 5 bases, with 11 bases left between them. Written as DNA, the CDR3 is TGTGCCAGCAGCTTAGTGGATGGGCTTACTGAAGCTTTCTTT. Its translation: CASSLVDGLTEAFF.

The table lists this clonotype with many counts. The chain uses TRBV5-4 and TRBJ2-2; a possible D gene is TRBD2 (5 bases). Trimming stripped 1 base from V and 3 bases from J, with 10 bases between. CDR1 is SGHNT, CDR2 YYREEE, per germline (reference sequence). This CDR3 has 15 amino acids. This CDR3 reads CASSLREFDTGELFF. For the CDR3, the DNA is TGTGCCAGCAGCTTGCGGGAATTCGACACCGGGGAGCTGTTTTTT.

This clonotype is labeled as medium-sized. The V call is TRBV5-1, the J call TRBJ2-3; tentatively, D is TRBD1 or TRBD2 (6 bases each). This CDR3 region has 15 residues. The germline V gene encodes CDR1 SGHRS and CDR2 YFSETQ. Trimming shortened V by 3 bases and J by 2 bases, and 13 bases separated the two germline ends. The CDR3 protein is CASSWGAGPTDTQYF. DNA for the CDR3: TGCGCCAGCAGCTGGGGGGCGGGGCCCACAGATACGCAGTATTTT. Together with reference TRBV5-1 and TRBJ2-3, the CDR3 gives the full variable domain: KAGVTQTPRYLIKTRGQQVTLSCSPISGHRSVSWYQQTPGQGLQFLFEYFSETQRNKGNFPGRFSGRQFSNSRSEMNVSTLELGDSALYLCASSWGAGPTDTQYFGPGTRLTVL.

V usage is TRBV5-1 and J usage is TRBJ2-1; 8 positions match TRBD1. The V and J ends lost 2 bases and 5 bases, in that order; junction bases with no gene match: 9. The CDR3 extends over 16 amino acids. Germline-derived CDR1 and CDR2 are SGHRS and YFSETQ. The CDR3 DNA is TGCGCCAGCAGCTTTATACAGGGGGGTCGCCACAATGAGCAGTTCTTC. This translates into CASSFIQGGRHNEQFF.

This clonotype was recorded at least ten times. The V gene is TRBV30, the J gene TRBJ1-6; the D is unclear. Between the trimmed V and J ends, which lost 4 bases and 7 bases, there was a span of 5 bases. Germline CDR1 is GTSNPN and CDR2 is SVGIG (reference sequence). This CDR3 has 11 residues. CDR3: CAWTLNSPLHF. The DNA of the CDR3 is TGTGCCTGGACTCTAAATTCACCCCTCCACTTT.

This chain links TRBV11-2 with TRBJ2-3; D unclear. Germline CDR1 is SGHAT and CDR2 is FQNNGV. Trimming shortened V by 2 bases and J by 2 bases, and 8 bases separated the two germline ends. The CDR3 sequence is 14 residues long. The chain's CDR3 is CASSLRLHTDTQYF. The DNA of the CDR3 is TGTGCCAGCAGCTTACGCTTACACACAGATACGCAGTATTTT.

This clonotype was seen more than once but under ten times. The chain links TRBV2 to TRBJ2-1; D is ambiguous. V was shortened by 6 bases and J by 7 bases, with 10 bases between the two germline ends. Germline CDR1 reads SNHLY; CDR2 reads FYNNEI. The CDR3 has 12 residues. The CDR3 loop is CASRGQRNEQFF. DNA of the CDR3: TGTGCCAGCAGGGGCCAGAGGAATGAGCAGTTCTTC.

CDR3 nucleotide sequence: TGCAGTGCACGAGCGGGCCCAGAGACCCAGTACTTC. Residues: CSARAGPETQYF. The rearrangement joins TRBV20-1 to TRBJ2-5; perhaps TRBD2 as D (6 bases). Trimming cost V 6 bases and J 4 bases, with 12 bases left between them. The germline gives CDR1 DFQATT, CDR2 SNEGSKA (reference sequence). The CDR3 length is 12 residues.

The table lists this clonotype with many counts. The chain couples TRBV20-1 to TRBJ1-6; no definite D call. The CDR3 has 18 amino acids. Trimming removed 1 base at V and 0 bases at J, with 16 bases between. Germline-derived CDR1 and CDR2 are DFQATT and SNEGSKA (reference sequence). The CDR3 region is CSARVALGIGSYNSPLHF. The CDR3 region has the DNA TGCAGTGCTAGAGTTGCCCTGGGAATAGGCTCCTATAATTCACCCCTCCACTTT.

The V gene is TRBV29-1, the J gene TRBJ1-2, with no clear D. This CDR3 region has 11 residues. The germline V gene has CDR1 SQVTM and CDR2 ANQGSEA. V was pared by 7 bases and J by 1 base, with 7 bases between. CDR3 bases: TGCAGCGCCCACCATAACTATGGCTACACCTTC. Translation gives CSAHHNYGYTF.

Ten or more counts support this clonotype. The V call is TRBV10-3, the J call TRBJ1-1; TRBD1 is a possible D gene (6 bases). The CDR3 loop spans 14 amino acids. V shed 10 bases and J shed 4 bases, with 19 bases lying between them. Germline assignment: CDR1 ENHRY and CDR2 SYGVKD. In DNA form, the CDR3 reads TGTGCCACTGGGAGGGGGGGAGAAGTCACTGAAGCTTTCTTT. It codes for CATGRGGEVTEAFF.

This clonotype was detected many times. The chain combines TRBV2 with TRBJ2-2; possibly TRBD2 for D (5 bases). V was trimmed by 8 bases and J by 3 bases, leaving 13 bases between them. This CDR3 has 14 amino acids. Germline CDR1 SNHLY, CDR2 FYNNEI. The CDR3 coding sequence is TGTGCCAGCCTGCTAGCCGAGGACACCGGGGAGCTGTTTTTT. Translating it yields CASLLAEDTGELFF.

This clonotype was observed at least ten times. V gene TRBV12-5 combines with J gene TRBJ2-3, with TRBD1 matching 8 bases. The V gene's germline CDR1 is LGHNT and CDR2 FRNRAP. The V and J ends lost 2 bases and 2 bases, in that order; junction bases with no gene match: 18. This CDR3 comprises 20 residues. Here the CDR3 reads CASGLRAGGSKPPSTDTQYF. The CDR3 nucleotides read TGTGCTAGTGGTTTGCGGGCAGGGGGCTCGAAACCCCCTTCCACAGATACGCAGTATTTT.

The genes are TRBV29-1 and TRBJ2-1, with unresolved D. The CDR3 covers 13 residues. Per the germline V gene, CDR1 is SQVTM and CDR2 is ANQGSEA. With 4 bases removed from V and 4 bases from J, the gap between germline ends came to 11 bases. The CDR3 region has the DNA TGCAGCGTTGTAGTAAGACGATACAATGAGCAGTTCTTC. Translating it yields CSVVVRRYNEQFF.

This clonotype has at least ten counts. V and J are TRBV9 and TRBJ2-2, with a tentative D call TRBD2 (5 bases). V was clipped by 0 bases and J by 4 bases, with 13 bases between them. Germline lookup yields CDR1 SGDLS and CDR2 YYNGEE. The CDR3 loop spans 16 amino acids. The DNA of the CDR3 is TGTGCCAGCAGCGTAGACGGGAATGCAGTCACCGGGGAGCTGTTTTTT. This translates into CASSVDGNAVTGELFF.

This clonotype came up many times. V is TRBV6-4 and J is TRBJ2-2; TRBD2 matches 11 bases. The CDR3 covers 15 residues. Germline lookup yields CDR1 MRHNA and CDR2 SNTAGT. With V trimmed by 3 bases and J by 6 bases, 3 bases remained unmatched. The CDR3 spells CASSEILAGAGELFF. In DNA, the CDR3 is TGTGCCAGCAGTGAAATACTAGCGGGGGCCGGGGAGCTGTTTTTT.

There are many counts of this clonotype. The rearrangement links TRBV30 to TRBJ2-2; 7 bases are a match to TRBD2. This CDR3 is built from 15 residues. V shed 1 base and J 4 bases; nucleotides not matched to a gene: 6. The V gene's germline CDR1 is GTSNPN and CDR2 SVGIG (reference sequence). The CDR3 DNA reads TGTGCCTGGAGTGCACCGGGGGGATCCACCGGGGAGCTGTTTTTT. Residues: CAWSAPGGSTGELFF. Drawing the rest from reference TRBV30 and TRBJ2-2, the complete variable domain is SQTIHQWPATLVQPVGSPLSLECTVEGTSNPNLYWYRQAAGRGLQLLFYSVGIGQISSEVPQNLSASRPQDRQFILSSKKLLLSDSGFYLCAWSAPGGSTGELFFGEGSRLTVL.

This clonotype has a count of ten or more. The chain combines TRBV4-2 with TRBJ2-5; 10 bases agree with TRBD2. V trimming: 3 bases; J trimming: 2 bases; junction bases outside the gene matches: 9. The CDR3 has 17 amino acids. Germline V gives CDR1 LGHNA, CDR2 YNFKEQ. The CDR3 coding sequence is TGTGCCAGCAGCCAGGATCTTACTAGCGGGGTTCAAGAGACCCAGTACTTC. It specifies CASSQDLTSGVQETQYF.

Many counts were recorded for this clonotype. The J gene is TRBJ2-5, the V gene TRBV7-2; no firm D call. Germline V lookup: CDR1 SGHTA, CDR2 FQGNSA. Trimming shortened V by 4 bases and J by 5 bases, and 8 bases separated the two germline ends. The CDR3 length is 12 residues. The CDR3 nucleotides are TGTGCCAGCAGCTCGAACGGGGAGACCCAGTACTTC. Translation gives CASSSNGETQYF.

This clonotype was seen many times. This chain uses TRBV7-3 with TRBJ2-6, with a weak D call TRBD1 (5 bases). The germline CDR1 and CDR2 sequences are SGHTA and FQGTGA. The germline V and J ends were trimmed by 3 bases and 0 bases, with 6 bases remaining between them. CDR3 length: 15 residues. CDR3 sequence: CASSFGHSGANVLTF. The DNA of the CDR3 is TGTGCCAGCAGCTTCGGACACTCTGGGGCCAACGTCCTGACTTTC.

CDR3 protein: CSVEVAQGAGYEQYF. The DNA of the CDR3 is TGCAGCGTTGAGGTTGCCCAGGGGGCGGGTTACGAGCAGTACTTC. This chain uses TRBV29-1 with TRBJ2-7; 8 positions match TRBD1. With V trimmed by 3 bases and J by 4 bases, 11 bases remained unmatched. Germline V gives CDR1 SQVTM, CDR2 ANQGSEA. The CDR3 sequence is 15 residues long.

The gene calls are TRBV7-9 and TRBJ2-2, with D perhaps TRBD1 (6 bases). V gave up 5 bases and J gave up 6 bases, with 13 bases separating them. The CDR3 totals 14 residues. Germline V CDR1 and CDR2: SEHNR, FQNEAQ (reference sequence). CDR3 amino acids: CASSRLRGSGELFF. The CDR3 DNA is TGTGCCAGCAGCCGCCTCAGGGGTTCCGGGGAGCTGTTTTTT.

This clonotype was recorded at least ten times. The chain joins TRBV7-2 to TRBJ2-3; 11 bases match TRBD2. The trim removed 1 base at V and 3 bases at J, leaving 9 bases unmatched. The CDR3 contains 18 residues. CDR1 is SGHTA, CDR2 FQGNSA, per germline. CDR3 amino acids: CASSLVPWLAGGTDTQYF. CDR3 nucleotide sequence: TGTGCCAGCAGCTTAGTCCCCTGGCTAGCGGGGGGTACAGATACGCAGTATTTT. The entire variable domain, with the rest obtained from reference TRBV7-2 and TRBJ2-3, is as follows: GAGVSQSPSNKVTEKGKDVELRCDPISGHTALYWYRQSLGQGLEFLIYFQGNSAPDKSGLPSDRFSAERTGGSVSTLTIQRTQQEDSAVYLCASSLVPWLAGGTDTQYFGPGTRLTVL.

This clonotype has a count of ten or more. The gene calls are TRBV7-9 and TRBJ2-1, with 7 bases aligning to TRBD1. The V segment lost 5 bases and the J segment 8 bases; nucleotides outside the gene matches: 18. Looked up from germline, CDR1 is SEHNR and CDR2 is FQNEAQ (reference sequence). The CDR3 is made up of 17 amino acids. The CDR3 protein is CASSPGRGQPLSDEQFF. Here the CDR3 DNA reads TGTGCCAGCAGCCCCGGCAGGGGACAGCCTTTGAGCGATGAGCAGTTCTTC.